Listed below are T cell receptor beta chains from one sample, sequenced in a study of blood T cells in healthy people across ages. From the 5' RACE reads, TCRdb called clonotypes with MiXCR, one entry per CDR3 protein. The sample has roughly 830,000 distinct CDR3 sequences, under 80% seen once. Sequenced: blood. Receptors were obtained from a man in his thirties or forties in good health. The CDR3 runs from the conserved cysteine through the conserved F or W. D genes are given only for firm matches. Clone size is shown for a subset of rows, as once, few, many or a class of expanded clone.

J gene	D gene	clone size	V gene	CDR3 protein	CDR3 DNA
TRBJ2-5	-	many	TRBV7-9	CASSPGQETQYF	TGTGCCAGCAGCCCCGGACAGGAGACCCAGTACTTC
TRBJ2-1	TRBD1	-	TRBV10-3	CAINGQGNDNEQFF	TGTGCCATCAACGGACAGGGGAACGACAATGAGCAGTTCTTC
TRBJ2-1	-	-	TRBV6-5	CASTQAPSLYNEQFF	TGTGCCAGCACTCAGGCCCCTTCCCTCTACAATGAGCAGTTCTTC
TRBJ2-1	-	few	TRBV27	CASSATGSGYNEQFF	TGTGCCAGCAGTGCCACAGGGTCGGGCTACAATGAGCAGTTCTTC
TRBJ1-6	-	-	TRBV25-1	CASSPRLAHSPLHF	TGTGCCAGCAGTCCCCGGCTGGCTCATTCACCCCTCCACTTT
TRBJ2-7	-	-	TRBV18	CAISARASSYEQYF	TGTGCCATTTCAGCCAGGGCGAGCTCCTACGAGCAGTACTTC
TRBJ2-1	TRBD2	-	TRBV7-8	CASSLTSGGAYNEQFF	TGTGCCAGCAGCTTAACTAGCGGGGGGGCCTACAATGAGCAGTTCTTC
TRBJ1-5	-	-	TRBV27	CASSQNGVGDLNQPQHF	TGTGCCAGCAGTCAGAATGGGGTGGGGGACCTAAATCAGCCCCAGCATTTT
TRBJ2-5	TRBD2	-	TRBV27	CASSPIRLAGGLSETQYF	TGTGCCAGCAGTCCGATACGCCTAGCGGGGGGGCTTTCAGAGACCCAGTACTTC
TRBJ2-2	TRBD2	-	TRBV28	CASSRPGLAGSNTGELFF	TGTGCCAGCAGCCGCCCGGGACTAGCGGGGTCGAACACCGGGGAGCTGTTTTTT
TRBJ1-2	-	-	TRBV4-2	CASSQKEEYGYTF	TGTGCCAGCAGCCAAAAGGAGGAGTATGGCTACACCTTC
TRBJ2-3	-	many	TRBV25-1	CASSKGPTDTQYF	TGTGCCAGCAGTAAGGGGCCCACAGATACGCAGTATTTT
TRBJ1-4	TRBD1	-	TRBV4-2	CASSQAPTGFSEKLFF	TGTGCCAGCAGCCAAGCGCCGACAGGGTTTAGTGAAAAACTGTTTTTT
TRBJ2-5	-	once	TRBV4-2	CASSQDFSWGGVQETQYF	TGTGCCAGCAGCCAAGATTTTTCGTGGGGCGGGGTACAAGAGACCCAGTACTTC